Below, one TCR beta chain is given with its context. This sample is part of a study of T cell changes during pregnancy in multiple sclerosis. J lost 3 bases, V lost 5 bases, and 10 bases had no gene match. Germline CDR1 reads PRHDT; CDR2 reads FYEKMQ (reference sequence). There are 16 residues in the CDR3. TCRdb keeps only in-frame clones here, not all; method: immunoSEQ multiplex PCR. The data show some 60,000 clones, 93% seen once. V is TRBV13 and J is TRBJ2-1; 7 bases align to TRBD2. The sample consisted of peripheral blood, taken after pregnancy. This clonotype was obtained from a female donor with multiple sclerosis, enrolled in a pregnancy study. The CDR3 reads CASSPVLAVNYNEQFF. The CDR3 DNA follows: TGTGCCAGCAGCCCGGTGCTAGCGGTAAACTACAATGAGCAGTTCTTC.